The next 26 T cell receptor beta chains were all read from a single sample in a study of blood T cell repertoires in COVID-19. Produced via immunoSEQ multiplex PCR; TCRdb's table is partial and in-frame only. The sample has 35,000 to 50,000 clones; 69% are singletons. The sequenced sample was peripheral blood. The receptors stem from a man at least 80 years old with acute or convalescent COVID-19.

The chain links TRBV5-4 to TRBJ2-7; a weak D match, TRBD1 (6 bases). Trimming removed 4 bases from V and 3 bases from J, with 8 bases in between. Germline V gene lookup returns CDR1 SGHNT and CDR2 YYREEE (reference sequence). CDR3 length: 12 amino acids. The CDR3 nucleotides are TGTGCCAGCAGCCCGGACAGCTACGAGCAGTACTTC. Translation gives CASSPDSYEQYF.

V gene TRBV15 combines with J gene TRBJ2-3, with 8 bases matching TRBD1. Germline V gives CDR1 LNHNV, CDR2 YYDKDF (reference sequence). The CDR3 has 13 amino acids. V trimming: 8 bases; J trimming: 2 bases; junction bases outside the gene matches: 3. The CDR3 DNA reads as TGTGCCACCCGGACAGGGTACACAGATACGCAGTATTTT. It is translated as CATRTGYTDTQYF.

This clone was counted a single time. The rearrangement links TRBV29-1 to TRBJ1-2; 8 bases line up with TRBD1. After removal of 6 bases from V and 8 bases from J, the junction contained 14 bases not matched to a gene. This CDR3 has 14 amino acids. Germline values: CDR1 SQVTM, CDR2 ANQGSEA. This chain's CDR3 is CSVAPPTGAYGYTF. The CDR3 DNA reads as TGCAGCGTCGCGCCACCGACAGGGGCGTACGGCTACACCTTC. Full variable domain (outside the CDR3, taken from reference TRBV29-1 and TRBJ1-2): SAVISQKPSRDICQRGTSLTIQCQVDSQVTMMFWYRQQPGQSLTLIATANQGSEATYESGFVIDKFPISRPNLTFSTLTVSNMSPEDSSIYLCSVAPPTGAYGYTFGSGTRLTVV.

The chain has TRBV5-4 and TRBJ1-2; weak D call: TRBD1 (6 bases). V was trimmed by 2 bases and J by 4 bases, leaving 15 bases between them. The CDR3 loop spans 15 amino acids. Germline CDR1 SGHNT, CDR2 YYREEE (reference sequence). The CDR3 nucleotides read TGTGCCAGCAGCTTTATTACAGGGAGCCCCTATGGCTACACCTTC. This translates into CASSFITGSPYGYTF.

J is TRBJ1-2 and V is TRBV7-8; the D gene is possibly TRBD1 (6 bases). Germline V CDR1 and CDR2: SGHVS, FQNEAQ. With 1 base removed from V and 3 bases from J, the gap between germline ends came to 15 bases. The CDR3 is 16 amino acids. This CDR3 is CASSLVTRTAHYGYTF. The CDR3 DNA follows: TGTGCCAGCAGCTTAGTCACCAGGACAGCCCACTATGGCTACACCTTC.

The CDR3 loop is CASSTIDRDYTEQYF. CDR3 bases: TGTGCCAGCAGTACTATCGACAGGGATTATACGGAGCAGTACTTC. The V gene is TRBV28, the J gene TRBJ2-7; 7 positions match TRBD1. Germline V gene data show CDR1 as MDHEN and CDR2 as SYDVKM. The CDR3 loop spans 15 amino acids. V trimming: 5 bases; J trimming: 7 bases; junction bases outside the gene matches: 14.

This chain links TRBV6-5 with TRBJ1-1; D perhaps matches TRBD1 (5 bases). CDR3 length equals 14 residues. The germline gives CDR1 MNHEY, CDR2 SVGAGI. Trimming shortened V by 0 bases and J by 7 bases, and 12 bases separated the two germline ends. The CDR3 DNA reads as TGTGCCAGCAGTTACTCGTACAGGAGCATTGAAGCTTTCTTT. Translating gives CASSYSYRSIEAFF.

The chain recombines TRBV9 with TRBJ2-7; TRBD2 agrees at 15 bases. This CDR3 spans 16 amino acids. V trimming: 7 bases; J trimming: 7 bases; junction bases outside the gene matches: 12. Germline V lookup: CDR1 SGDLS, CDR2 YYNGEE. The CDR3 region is CASAPGVGLAGGEQYF. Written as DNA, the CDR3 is TGTGCCAGCGCCCCCGGCGTGGGACTAGCGGGAGGTGAGCAGTACTTC.

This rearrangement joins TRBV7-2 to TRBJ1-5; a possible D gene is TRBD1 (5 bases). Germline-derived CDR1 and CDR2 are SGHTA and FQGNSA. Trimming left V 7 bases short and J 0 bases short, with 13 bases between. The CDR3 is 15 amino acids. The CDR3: CASTDRSYSNQPQHF. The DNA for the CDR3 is TGTGCCAGCACCGACAGATCTTATAGCAATCAGCCCCAGCATTTT.

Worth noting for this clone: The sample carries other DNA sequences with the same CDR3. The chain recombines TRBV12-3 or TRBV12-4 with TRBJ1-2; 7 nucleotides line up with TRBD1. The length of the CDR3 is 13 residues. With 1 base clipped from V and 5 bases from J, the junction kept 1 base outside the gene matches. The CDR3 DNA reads TGTGCCAGCAGTTTAGGACAGGGTTATGGCTACACCTTC. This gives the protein CASSLGQGYGYTF.

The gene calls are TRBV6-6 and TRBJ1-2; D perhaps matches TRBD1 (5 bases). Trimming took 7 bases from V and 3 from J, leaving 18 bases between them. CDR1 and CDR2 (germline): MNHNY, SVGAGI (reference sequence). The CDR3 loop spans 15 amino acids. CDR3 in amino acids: CASKRLGERDYGYTF. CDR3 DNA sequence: TGTGCCAGCAAACGACTGGGGGAGCGGGACTATGGCTACACCTTC.

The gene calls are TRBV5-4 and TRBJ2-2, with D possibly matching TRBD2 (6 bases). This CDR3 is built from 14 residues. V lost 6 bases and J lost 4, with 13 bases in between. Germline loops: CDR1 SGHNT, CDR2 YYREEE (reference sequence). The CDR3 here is CASTRESGTGELFF. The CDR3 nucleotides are TGTGCCAGCACCCGGGAGTCGGGCACCGGGGAGCTGTTTTTT.

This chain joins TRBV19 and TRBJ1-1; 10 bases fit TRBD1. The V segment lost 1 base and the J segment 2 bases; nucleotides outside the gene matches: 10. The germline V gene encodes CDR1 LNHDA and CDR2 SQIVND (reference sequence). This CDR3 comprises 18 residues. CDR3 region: CASSIGWGTGAYNTEAFF. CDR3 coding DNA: TGTGCCAGTAGTATAGGGTGGGGGACAGGGGCCTACAACACTGAAGCTTTCTTT.

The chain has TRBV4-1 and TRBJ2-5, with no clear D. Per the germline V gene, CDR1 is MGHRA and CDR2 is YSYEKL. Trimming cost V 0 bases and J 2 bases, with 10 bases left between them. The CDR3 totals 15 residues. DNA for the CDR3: TGCGCCAGCAGCCAAGATCCGGCGGATCAAGAGACCCAGTACTTC. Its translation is CASSQDPADQETQYF.

The CDR3 region has the DNA TGTGCCAGCAGTGAAGCCTTTGGACTCTATGGCTACACCTTC. Translated: CASSEAFGLYGYTF. The J gene is TRBJ1-2, the V gene TRBV2; no firm D call. The CDR3 extends over 14 amino acids. V shed 0 bases and J shed 4 bases, with 9 bases lying between them. Germline V gives CDR1 SNHLY, CDR2 FYNNEI.

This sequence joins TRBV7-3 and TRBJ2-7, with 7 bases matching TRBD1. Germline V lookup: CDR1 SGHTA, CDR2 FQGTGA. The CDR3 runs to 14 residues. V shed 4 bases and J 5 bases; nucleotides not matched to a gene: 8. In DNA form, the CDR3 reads TGTGCCAGCAGCTCTCGACAGGGTAGCCACGAGCAGTACTTC. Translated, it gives CASSSRQGSHEQYF.

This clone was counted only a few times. This CDR3 reads CASSSGTTPSYEQYF. CDR3 nucleotide sequence: TGTGCCAGTAGTAGCGGGACTACTCCCTCCTACGAGCAGTACTTC. The chain carries TRBV19 and TRBJ2-7; 7 bases agree with TRBD2. There are 15 residues in the CDR3. CDR1 is LNHDA, CDR2 SQIVND, per germline (reference sequence). The V segment lost 4 bases and the J segment 0 bases; nucleotides outside the gene matches: 6.

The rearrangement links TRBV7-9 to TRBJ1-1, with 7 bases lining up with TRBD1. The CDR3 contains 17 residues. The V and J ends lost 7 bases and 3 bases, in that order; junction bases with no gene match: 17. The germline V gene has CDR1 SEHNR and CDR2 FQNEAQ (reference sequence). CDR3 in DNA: TGTGCCAGCATTACGGGGTTCGACAGGGAGTGGGACACTGAAGCTTTCTTT. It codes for CASITGFDREWDTEAFF.

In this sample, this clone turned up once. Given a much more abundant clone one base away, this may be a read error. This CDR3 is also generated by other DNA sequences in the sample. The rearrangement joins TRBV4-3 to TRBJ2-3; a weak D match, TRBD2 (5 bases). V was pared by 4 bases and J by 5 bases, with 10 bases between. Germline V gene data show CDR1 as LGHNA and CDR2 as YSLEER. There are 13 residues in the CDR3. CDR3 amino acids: CASSRNRGDTQYF. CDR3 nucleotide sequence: TGCGCCAGCAGCCGAAACCGGGGAGATACGCAGTATTTT.

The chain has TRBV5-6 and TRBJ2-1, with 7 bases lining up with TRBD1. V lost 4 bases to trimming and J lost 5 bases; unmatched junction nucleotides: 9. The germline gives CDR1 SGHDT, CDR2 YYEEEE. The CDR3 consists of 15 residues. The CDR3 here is CASSGTGTVHNEQFF. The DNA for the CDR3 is TGTGCCAGCAGCGGTACCGGGACAGTACACAATGAGCAGTTCTTC.

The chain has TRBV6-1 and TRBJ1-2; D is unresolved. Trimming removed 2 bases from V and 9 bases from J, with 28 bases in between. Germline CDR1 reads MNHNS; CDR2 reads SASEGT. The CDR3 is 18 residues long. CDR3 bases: TGTGCCAGCAGTGAATCCGCCTTCGTGACCAGACAATGGGTGAGCTACACCTTC. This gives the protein CASSESAFVTRQWVSYTF.

CDR3 DNA sequence: TGTGCCAGCAGCCTCAACACAGGGGGTACCACTGAAGCTTTCTTT. It specifies CASSLNTGGTTEAFF. The rearrangement links TRBV11-3 to TRBJ1-1; 8 bases fit TRBD1. V was clipped by 5 bases and J by 4 bases; unmatched bases: 9. The CDR3 is 15 residues long. Per the germline V gene, CDR1 is SGHNT and CDR2 is YENEEA.

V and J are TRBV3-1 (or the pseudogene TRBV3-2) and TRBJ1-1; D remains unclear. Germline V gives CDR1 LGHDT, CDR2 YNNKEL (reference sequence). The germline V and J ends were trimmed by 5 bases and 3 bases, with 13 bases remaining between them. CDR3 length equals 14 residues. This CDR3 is CASSSSDGYTEAFF. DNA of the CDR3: TGTGCCAGCAGCTCGAGCGACGGGTACACTGAAGCTTTCTTT.

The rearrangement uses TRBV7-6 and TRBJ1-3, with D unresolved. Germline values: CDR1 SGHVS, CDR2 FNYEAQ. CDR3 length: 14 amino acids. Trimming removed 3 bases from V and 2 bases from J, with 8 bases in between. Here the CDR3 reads CASSFNRAGNTIYF. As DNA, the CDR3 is TGTGCCAGCAGCTTCAACCGGGCTGGAAACACCATATATTTT.

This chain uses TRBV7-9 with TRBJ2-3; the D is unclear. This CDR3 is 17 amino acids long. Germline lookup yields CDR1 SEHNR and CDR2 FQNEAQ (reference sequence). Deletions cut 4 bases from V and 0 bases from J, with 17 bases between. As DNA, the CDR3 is TGTGCCAGCAGCTCGAGGCGGTGGTCGAAAAGCACAGATACGCAGTATTTT. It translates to CASSSRRWSKSTDTQYF. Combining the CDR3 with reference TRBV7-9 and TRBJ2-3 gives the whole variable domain DTGVSQNPRHKITKRGQNVTFRCDPISEHNRLYWYRQTLGQGPEFLTYFQNEAQLEKSRLLSDRFSAERPKGSFSTLEIQRTEQGDSAMYLCASSSRRWSKSTDTQYFGPGTRLTVL.

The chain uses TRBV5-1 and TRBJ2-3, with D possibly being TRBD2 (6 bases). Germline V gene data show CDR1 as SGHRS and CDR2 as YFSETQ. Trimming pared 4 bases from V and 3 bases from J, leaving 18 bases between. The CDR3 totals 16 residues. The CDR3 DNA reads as TGCGCCAGCAGCCGTTCGGGGGATAAGGTGACAGATACGCAGTATTTT. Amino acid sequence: CASSRSGDKVTDTQYF.